This entry is about one T cell receptor beta chain. This entry comes from a study of cytomegalovirus exposure and HLA in healthy donors. Primers for the PCR totalled 60 Vbeta and 13 Jbeta. The method was immunoSEQ multiplex PCR; TCRdb's version includes in-frame clones alone and lacks a portion of them. The data show approximately 100,000 clones, with about four fifths seen just once and under 5% held by the top ten. The CDR3 has 15 residues. Germline V gene lookup returns CDR1 SNHLY and CDR2 FYNNEI. Trimming removed 4 bases from V and 2 bases from J, with 12 bases in between. The sample consisted of PBMCs. This clonotype was obtained from a female donor in good health and CMV-seropositive. This chain uses TRBV2 with TRBJ1-5, with a weak D call TRBD1 (5 bases). This CDR3 reads CASSGGGSGNQPQHF. CDR3 bases: TGTGCCAGCAGTGGCGGGGGGAGTGGCAATCAGCCCCAGCATTTT.